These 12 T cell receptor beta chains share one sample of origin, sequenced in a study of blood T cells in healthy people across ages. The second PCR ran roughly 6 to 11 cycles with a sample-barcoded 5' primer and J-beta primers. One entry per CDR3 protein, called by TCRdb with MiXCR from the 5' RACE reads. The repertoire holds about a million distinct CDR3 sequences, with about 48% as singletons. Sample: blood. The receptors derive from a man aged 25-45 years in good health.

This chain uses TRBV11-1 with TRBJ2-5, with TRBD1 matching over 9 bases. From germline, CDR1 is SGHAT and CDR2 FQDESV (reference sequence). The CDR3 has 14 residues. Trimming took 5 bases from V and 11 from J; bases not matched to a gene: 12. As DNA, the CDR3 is TGTGCCAGCAGCGCGGACAGGGGATCGGTCATACAGTACTTC. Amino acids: CASSADRGSVIQYF.

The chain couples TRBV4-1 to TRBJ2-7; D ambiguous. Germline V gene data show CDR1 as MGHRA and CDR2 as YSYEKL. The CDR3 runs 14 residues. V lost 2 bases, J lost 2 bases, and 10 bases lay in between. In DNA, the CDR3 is TGCGCCAGCAGCCAAAGCCCGATTACCTACGAGCAGTACTTC. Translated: CASSQSPITYEQYF.

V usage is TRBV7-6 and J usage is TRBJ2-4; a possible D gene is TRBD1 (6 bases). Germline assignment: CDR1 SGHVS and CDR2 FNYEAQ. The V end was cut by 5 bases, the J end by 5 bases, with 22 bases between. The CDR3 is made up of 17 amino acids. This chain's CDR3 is CASSPRTEVGSQNIQYF. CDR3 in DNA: TGTGCCAGCAGCCCGCGGACAGAGGTTGGGTCCCAAAACATTCAGTACTTC.

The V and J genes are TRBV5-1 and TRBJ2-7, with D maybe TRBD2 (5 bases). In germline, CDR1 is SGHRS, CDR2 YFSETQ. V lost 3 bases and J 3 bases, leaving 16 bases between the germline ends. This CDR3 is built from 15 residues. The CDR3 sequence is CASSSDLSSDYEQYF. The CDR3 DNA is TGCGCCAGCAGCTCGGATCTTAGTAGCGACTACGAGCAGTACTTC.

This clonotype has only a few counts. The CDR3 spells CASRDSLAKNIQYF. The DNA of the CDR3 is TGCGCCAGCCGGGACAGCCTAGCCAAAAACATTCAGTACTTC. The V gene is TRBV5-1, the J gene TRBJ2-4; 7 bases fit TRBD1. The CDR3 is made up of 14 amino acids. With 7 bases clipped from V and 0 bases from J, the junction kept 4 bases outside the gene matches. CDR1 and CDR2 (germline): SGHRS, YFSETQ.

As DNA, the CDR3 is TGTGCCAGCAGTGAACTCGGAAGGACAGGGGGCAATGAGCAGTTCTTC. Encoded protein: CASSELGRTGGNEQFF. V usage is TRBV2 and J usage is TRBJ2-1; 10 nucleotides line up with TRBD1. The CDR3 covers 16 residues. The germline CDR1 and CDR2 sequences are SNHLY and FYNNEI. V dropped 2 bases and J dropped 6; count of bases not matched to a gene: 7.

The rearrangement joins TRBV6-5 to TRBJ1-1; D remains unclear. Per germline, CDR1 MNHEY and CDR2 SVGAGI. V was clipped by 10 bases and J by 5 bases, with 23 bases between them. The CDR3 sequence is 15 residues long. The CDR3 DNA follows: TGTGCCACTTCCGAACGGGATAGGGCGAGGACTGAAGCTTTCTTT. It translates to CATSERDRARTEAFF.

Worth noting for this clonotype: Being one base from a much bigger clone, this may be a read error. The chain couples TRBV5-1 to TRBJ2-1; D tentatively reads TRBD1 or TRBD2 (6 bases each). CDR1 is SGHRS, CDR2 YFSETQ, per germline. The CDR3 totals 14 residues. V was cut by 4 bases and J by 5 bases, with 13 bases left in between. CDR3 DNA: TGCGCCAGCAGCGTGGGGGGCCAGCACAATGAGCAGTTCTTC. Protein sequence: CASSVGGQHNEQFF.

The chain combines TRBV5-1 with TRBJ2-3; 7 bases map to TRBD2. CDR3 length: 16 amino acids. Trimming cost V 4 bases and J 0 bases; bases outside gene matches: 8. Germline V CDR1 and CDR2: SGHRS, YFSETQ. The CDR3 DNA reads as TGCGCCAGCAGCGCGGGGGACTCCCGGAGCACAGATACGCAGTATTTT. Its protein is CASSAGDSRSTDTQYF.

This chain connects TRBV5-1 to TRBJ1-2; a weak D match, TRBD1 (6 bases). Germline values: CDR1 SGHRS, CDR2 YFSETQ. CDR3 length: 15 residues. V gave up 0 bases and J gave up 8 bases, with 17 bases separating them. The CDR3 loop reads CASSLGGSGDAGYTF. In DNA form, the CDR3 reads TGCGCCAGCAGCTTGGGAGGGTCAGGGGACGCCGGCTACACCTTC. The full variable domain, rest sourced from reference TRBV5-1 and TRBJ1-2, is KAGVTQTPRYLIKTRGQQVTLSCSPISGHRSVSWYQQTPGQGLQFLFEYFSETQRNKGNFPGRFSGRQFSNSRSEMNVSTLELGDSALYLCASSLGGSGDAGYTFGSGTRLTVV.

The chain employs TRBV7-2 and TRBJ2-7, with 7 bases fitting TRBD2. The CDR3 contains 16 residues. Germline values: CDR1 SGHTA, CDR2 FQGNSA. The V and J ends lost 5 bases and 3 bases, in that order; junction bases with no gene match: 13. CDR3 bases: TGTGCCAGCAGCCTGAGAGTCGCAGCGGGGAACTACGAGCAGTACTTC. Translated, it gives CASSLRVAAGNYEQYF.

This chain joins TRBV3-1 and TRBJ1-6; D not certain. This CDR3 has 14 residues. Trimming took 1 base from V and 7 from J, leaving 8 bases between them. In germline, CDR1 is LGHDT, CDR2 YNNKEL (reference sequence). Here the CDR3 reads CASSQGKVNSPLHF. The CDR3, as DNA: TGTGCCAGCAGCCAAGGGAAGGTGAATTCACCCCTCCACTTT.